These 10 T cell receptor beta chains were sequenced from one sample in a study of cytomegalovirus exposure and HLA in healthy donors. Use of 60 Vbeta and 13 Jbeta primers characterized the PCR. Produced via immunoSEQ multiplex PCR; TCRdb's table is partial and in-frame only. Found here are 95,000 to 150,000 clones, about 84% of them singletons; the top ten hold roughly 4%. What was sequenced was PBMCs. The receptors come from a man aged 18 to 35 in good health and CMV-seropositive.

CDR3 nucleotide sequence: TGTGCCAGCAGCGGAACCGGGTTGGATGGAACCTACACAGATACGCAGTATTTT. As protein: CASSGTGLDGTYTDTQYF. V is TRBV5-4 and J is TRBJ2-3; D unclear. V shed 4 bases and J shed 2 bases, with 23 bases lying between them. Germline V gives CDR1 SGHNT, CDR2 YYREEE (reference sequence). This CDR3 contains 18 residues.

J is TRBJ1-1 and V is TRBV6-1; weak D call: TRBD1 (6 bases). The CDR3 is 12 residues long. Germline V lookup: CDR1 MNHNS, CDR2 SASEGT. Trimming left V 5 bases short and J 10 bases short, with 14 bases between. The CDR3 region has the DNA TGTGCCAGCAGTCAGATTACAGGGCCAGCTTTCTTT. Translation gives CASSQITGPAFF.

This chain uses TRBV7-9 with TRBJ2-7; D perhaps matches TRBD1 (6 bases). Germline CDR1 and CDR2: SEHNR and FQNEAQ (reference sequence). V lost 5 bases and J lost 3, with 17 bases in between. The CDR3 is 15 amino acids. CDR3 protein: CASSPTVTGHYEQYF. DNA of the CDR3: TGTGCCAGCAGCCCGACCGTAACAGGGCACTACGAGCAGTACTTC.

The gene calls are TRBV19 and TRBJ1-1, with 10 bases identical to TRBD1. V gave up 3 bases and J gave up 4 bases; unmatched junction bases: 2. Germline V lookup: CDR1 LNHDA, CDR2 SQIVND (reference sequence). The CDR3 covers 14 residues. The CDR3 loop reads CASSIWTGGTEAFF. In DNA, the CDR3 is TGTGCCAGTAGTATCTGGACAGGGGGCACTGAAGCTTTCTTT.

In this sample, this clone turned up a few times. This chain links TRBV5-1 with TRBJ1-2; TRBD1 is a possible D gene (6 bases). The CDR3 extends over 15 amino acids. CDR1 is SGHRS, CDR2 YFSETQ, per germline. The germline V and J ends were trimmed by 4 bases and 2 bases, with 15 bases remaining between them. The CDR3: CASSVTTQGNYGYTF. CDR3 nucleotides: TGCGCCAGCAGCGTGACCACGCAGGGGAACTATGGCTACACCTTC.

The rearrangement links TRBV2 to TRBJ2-5, with TRBD2 matching 8 bases. The V gene end was trimmed by 6 bases and the J gene end by 6 bases; junction bases not matched to a gene: 9. CDR1 and CDR2 (germline): SNHLY, FYNNEI. The length of the CDR3 is 14 residues. This CDR3 is CASRPGLVQQTQYF. DNA for the CDR3: TGTGCCAGCAGACCGGGACTAGTTCAGCAGACCCAGTACTTC.

This chain connects TRBV2 to TRBJ2-1; weak D call: TRBD2 (6 bases). Per the germline V gene, CDR1 is SNHLY and CDR2 is FYNNEI. The length of the CDR3 is 12 residues. Trimming removed 2 bases from V and 9 bases from J, with 8 bases in between. The CDR3 nucleotides are TGTGCCAGCAGTGAATGGGGAGGTGAGCAGTTCTTC. Protein product: CASSEWGGEQFF.

The rearrangement joins TRBV6-5 to TRBJ2-2, with D possibly TRBD1 on 6 matching bases. CDR3 length: 15 residues. CDR1 is MNHEY and CDR2 is SVGAGI in the germline V gene. The V gene lost 2 bases and the J gene lost 5 bases, with 12 bases spanning the gap. The DNA of the CDR3 is TGTGCCAGCAGTTACAACAGGGTATTAACCGGGGAGCTGTTTTTT. Encoded protein: CASSYNRVLTGELFF.

The chain joins TRBV4-1 to TRBJ1-6, with 7 positions matching TRBD1. Germline-derived CDR1 and CDR2 are MGHRA and YSYEKL. V was pared by 1 base and J by 15 bases, with 9 bases of the junction left unmatched. This CDR3 is built from 14 residues. CDR3 amino acids: CASSQGQGSPGLHF. The CDR3 DNA reads TGCGCCAGCAGCCAAGGACAGGGATCTCCAGGCCTCCACTTT.

This rearrangement joins TRBV6-1 to TRBJ2-1; D unclear. The CDR3 totals 10 residues. From germline, CDR1 is MNHNS and CDR2 SASEGT. Trimming took 8 bases from V and 10 from J, leaving 9 bases between them. The CDR3 loop is CASGFGEQFF. In DNA form, the CDR3 reads TGTGCCAGCGGTTTCGGGGAGCAGTTCTTC.